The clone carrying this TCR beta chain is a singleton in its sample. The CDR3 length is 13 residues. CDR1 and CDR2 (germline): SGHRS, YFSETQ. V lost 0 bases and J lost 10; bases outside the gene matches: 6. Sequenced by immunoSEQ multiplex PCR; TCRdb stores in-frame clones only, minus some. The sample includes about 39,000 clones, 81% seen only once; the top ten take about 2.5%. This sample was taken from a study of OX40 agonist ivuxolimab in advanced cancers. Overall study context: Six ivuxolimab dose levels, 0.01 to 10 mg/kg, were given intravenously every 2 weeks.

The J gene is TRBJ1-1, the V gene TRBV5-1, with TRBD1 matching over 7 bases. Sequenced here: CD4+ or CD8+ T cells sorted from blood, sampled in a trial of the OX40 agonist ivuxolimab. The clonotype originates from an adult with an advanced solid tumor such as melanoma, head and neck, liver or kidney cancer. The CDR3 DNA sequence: TGCGCCAGCAGCTTGGCCCAGTCAGGGGGAGCTTTCTTT. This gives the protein CASSLAQSGGAFF.